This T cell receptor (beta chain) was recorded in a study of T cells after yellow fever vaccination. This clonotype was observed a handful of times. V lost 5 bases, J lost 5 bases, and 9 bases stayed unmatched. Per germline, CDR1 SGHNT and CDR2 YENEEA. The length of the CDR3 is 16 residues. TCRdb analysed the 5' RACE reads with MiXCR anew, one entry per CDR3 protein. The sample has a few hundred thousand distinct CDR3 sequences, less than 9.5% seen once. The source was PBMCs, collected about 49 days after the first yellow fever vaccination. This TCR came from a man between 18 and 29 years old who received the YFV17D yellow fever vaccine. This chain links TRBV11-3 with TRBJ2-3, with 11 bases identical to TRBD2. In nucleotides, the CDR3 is TGTGCCAGCAGCGAGCCAGGACTAGCGGGTGGAGATACGCAGTATTTT. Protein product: CASSEPGLAGGDTQYF. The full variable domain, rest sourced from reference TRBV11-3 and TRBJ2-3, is EAGVVQSPRYKIIEKKQPVAFWCNPISGHNTLYWYLQNLGQGPELLIRYENEEAVDDSQLPKDRFSAERLKGVDSTLKIQPAELGDSAVYLCASSEPGLAGGDTQYFGPGTRLTVL.